Listed below are T cell receptor beta chains from one sample, sequenced in a study of blood T cell repertoires in COVID-19. Only in-frame clones appear in the TCRdb table, and some are missing; sequencing was by immunoSEQ multiplex PCR. The table records fewer than 250,000 clones, around four fifths of them present only once. The specimen sequenced was peripheral blood. These receptors were obtained from a man between 50 and 59 years old with active or convalescent COVID-19. Each CDR3 is given with its conserved first and last residue. D genes are given only for firm matches. Some rows have no size entry. The others give once, few or many, or a class for an expanded clone.

d_call clone_size j_call v_call cdr3_aa cdr3_nt
. few TRBJ2-3 TRBV12-3/TRBV12-4 CASSYTGTQYF TGTGCCAGCAGTTATACCGGTACGCAGTATTTT
TRBD1 . TRBJ1-2 TRBV30 CAWSGDRGNGYTF TGTGCCTGGAGTGGTGACAGGGGAAATGGCTACACCTTC
. . TRBJ2-7 TRBV10-2 CASSEGPPGVEQYF TGCGCCAGCAGTGAGGGCCCGCCCGGGGTCGAGCAGTACTTC
. . TRBJ2-2 TRBV7-9 CASSLTQGPGELFF TGTGCCAGCAGCTTAACCCAGGGTCCCGGGGAGCTGTTTTTT
. . TRBJ2-7 TRBV7-3 CASSFRFGSSYEQYF TGTGCCAGCAGCTTCCGATTCGGGAGCTCCTACGAGCAGTACTTC
. . TRBJ1-3 TRBV7-2 CASSLTLRASGNTIYF TGTGCCAGCAGCTTAACACTCAGGGCCTCTGGAAACACCATATATTTT
TRBD1 . TRBJ1-2 TRBV4-3 CASSQSGQPIYGYTF TGCGCCAGCAGCCAGTCGGGACAGCCTATTTATGGCTACACCTTC
. . TRBJ1-1 TRBV5-1 CASSPRVGGTEAFF TGCGCCAGCAGCCCCCGCGTAGGGGGCACTGAAGCTTTCTTT
. few TRBJ2-7 TRBV10-3 CAISLRAEGDPEQYF TGTGCCATCAGTTTACGGGCAGAGGGCGACCCCGAGCAGTACTTC
TRBD1 . TRBJ2-7 TRBV6-5 CASTPGQGGEQYF TGTGCCAGCACACCGGGACAGGGTGGCGAGCAGTACTTC
TRBD2 . TRBJ2-7 TRBV6-6 CASREAGGTTYEQYF TGTGCCAGCAGAGAGGCGGGAGGAACCACCTACGAGCAGTACTTC
. . TRBJ1-2 TRBV18 CASSPEYLRGYTF TGTGCCAGCTCACCCGAGTATCTGCGTGGCTACACCTTC
TRBD1 . TRBJ1-1 TRBV5-8 CASSLGDRGYTEAFF TGTGCCAGCAGCTTGGGGGACAGGGGGTACACTGAAGCTTTCTTT
. . TRBJ2-1 TRBV2 CASSGRVGSDEQFF TGTGCCAGCAGTGGTCGGGTCGGGTCCGATGAGCAGTTCTTC
TRBD1 . TRBJ1-2 TRBV11-2 CASSLGQGNYGYTF TGTGCCAGCAGCTTAGGACAGGGAAACTATGGCTACACCTTC
TRBD1 . TRBJ1-2 TRBV5-6 CASSPGQGGYTF TGTGCCAGCAGCCCGGGACAGGGAGGCTACACCTTC
TRBD1 . TRBJ1-3 TRBV5-5 CASSLRGGQGSGNTIYF TGTGCCAGCAGCTTGCGGGGGGGACAGGGCTCTGGAAACACCATATATTTT